These T cell receptor beta chains were read from a single sample in a study of T cell repertoires in cytomegalovirus infection. TCRdb called the reads again in MiXCR, with one record for every CDR3 protein. The table has 350,000 to 500,000 distinct CDR3 sequences, roughly 31% seen once. The material sequenced was PBMCs. The receptors here all came from a human donor in good health (CMV status not recorded). Some clones in this sample may be carry-over from other donors' samples. CDR3s include the opening cysteine and the closing phenylalanine or tryptophan. Fields, in order: D gene, clone size, J gene, V gene, CDR3 DNA, CDR3 protein. A D gene is named only where the DNA matches it firmly. Expanded clones get a size class; other rows say once, few or many, or leave the size out.

NA,NA,TRBJ2-2,TRBV7-3,TGTGCCAGCAGCTTAAGATCACCGAACACCGGGGAGCTGTTTTTT,CASSLRSPNTGELFF
NA,NA,TRBJ2-2,TRBV5-7,TGTGCAACCACCCGTGGTACCGGGGAGCTGTTTTTT,CATTRGTGELFF
NA,few,TRBJ1-1,TRBV6-6,TGTGCCAGCAGGTTATTAGGACAGAAGAACACTGAAGCTTTCTTT,CASRLLGQKNTEAFF
TRBD1,many,TRBJ1-1,TRBV7-2,TGTGCCAGCAGCGCCCGACAGGGGCGGTCGAACACTGAAGCTTTCTTT,CASSARQGRSNTEAFF
NA,NA,TRBJ2-7,TRBV7-2,TGTGCCAGCAGCTTAGTTGGGGAGACCAGATACGAGCAGTACTTC,CASSLVGETRYEQYF
TRBD2,NA,TRBJ2-7,TRBV11-2,TGTGCCAGCAGCGCCGCGACTAGCGGGGGGACCTACGAGCAGTACTTC,CASSAATSGGTYEQYF
NA,NA,TRBJ2-3,TRBV7-2,TGTGCCAGCAGCCACGGACCAGATACGCAGTATTTT,CASSHGPDTQYF
NA,few,TRBJ1-2,TRBV27,TGTGCCAGCAGTTTTAATGGGGGGATTAACTATGGCTACACCTTC,CASSFNGGINYGYTF
NA,NA,TRBJ2-5,TRBV10-1,TGCGCCAGCAGTGATTGGCGGGGCCAAGAGACCCAGTACTTC,CASSDWRGQETQYF
NA,few,TRBJ1-2,TRBV12-3/TRBV12-4,TGTGCCAGCAGTTTGGGGAGGGATTGCACCTTC,CASSLGRDCTF
NA,few,TRBJ2-2,TRBV6-1,TGTGCCAGCAAACAAGGGGCGAACACCGGGGAGCTGTTTTTT,CASKQGANTGELFF
NA,NA,TRBJ2-3,TRBV7-7,TGTGCTAGCAGCTTAAAACTGGACCTAGATACGCAGTATTTT,CASSLKLDLDTQYF
TRBD1,NA,TRBJ2-5,TRBV20-1,TGCAGTGCTCCGGGACAGGTTAAAGAGACCAAGTACTTC,CSAPGQVKETKYF
NA,NA,TRBJ2-7,TRBV7-9,TGTGCCAGCAGCTTATGGACAGAATTCGAGCAGTACTTC,CASSLWTEFEQYF
NA,few,TRBJ2-6,TRBV4-1,TGTGCCAGCAGCCAAGTCCGGACTGGGGCCAACGTCCTGACTTTC,CASSQVRTGANVLTF
TRBD1,few,TRBJ1-1,TRBV6-1,TGTGCCAGCAGGAACGGACAGGGCACTGAAGCTTTCTTT,CASRNGQGTEAFF
NA,NA,TRBJ2-2,TRBV19,TGTGCCAGTAGTATAGATCTAGAAAGGGACCACACCGGGGAGCTGTTTTTT,CASSIDLERDHTGELFF
NA,few,TRBJ1-1,TRBV5-5,TGTGCCAGCAGCTTGGGGATTTGGAGTAACACTGAAGCTTTCTTT,CASSLGIWSNTEAFF
NA,NA,TRBJ2-3,TRBV27,TGTGCCAGCAGTTTTCCGTCAGATACGCAGTATTTT,CASSFPSDTQYF
TRBD1,NA,TRBJ1-4,TRBV12-3/TRBV12-4,TGTGCCATCAGTCCTTGGGGACAGGGGGTTGAAAAAATGTTTTTT,CAISPWGQGVEKMFF
TRBD1,few,TRBJ2-7,TRBV7-2,TGTGCCAGCAGCCAACAGACAGGGGGCTACGAGCAGTACTTC,CASSQQTGGYEQYF
NA,many,TRBJ2-2,TRBV7-9,TGTGCTCCGGCAGGGGCCACCGGGGAGCTGTTTTTT,CAPAGATGELFF
TRBD2,NA,TRBJ2-1,TRBV20-1,TGCAGTGCTCGGGCTAGCGGGGTTAGTAGCGAGCAGTTCTTC,CSARASGVSSEQFF
TRBD1,NA,TRBJ1-2,TRBV7-9,TGTGCCAGCAGCTCGGACAGGACCATTCTGGGCTATGGCTACACCTTC,CASSSDRTILGYGYTF
NA,NA,TRBJ1-5,TRBV4-1,TGCGCCAGCAGCCCTGGTTGGAGGAGTAATCAGCCCCAGCATTTT,CASSPGWRSNQPQHF
TRBD2,NA,TRBJ2-1,TRBV20-1,TGCAGTGCTAGAGTTTTCGGGGGGGCATTCTTGGAGCAGTTCTTC,CSARVFGGAFLEQFF
TRBD1,NA,TRBJ1-4,TRBV4-1,TGCGCCAGCAGCCAGTGGGACAGGGGGCGAAGTAATGAAAAACTGTTTTTT,CASSQWDRGRSNEKLFF
NA,once,TRBJ2-7,TRBV6-2/TRBV6-3,TGTGCCAGCAGTCCCACCCCTCCAGGTCGCAGGAATGAGCAGTACTTC,CASSPTPPGRRNEQYF
NA,NA,TRBJ2-5,TRBV10-2,TGCGCCAGCTACATGGCAACAGGGTACCAAGAGACCCAGTACTTC,CASYMATGYQETQYF
NA,NA,TRBJ1-4,TRBV20-1,TGCAGTGCTAGAGAGGCAACAGGGTTGGAAAAACTGTTTTTT,CSAREATGLEKLFF
NA,NA,TRBJ2-1,TRBV10-2,TGCGCCAGCAGCCTACTAGTCTACAATGAGCAGTTCTTC,CASSLLVYNEQFF
TRBD2,NA,TRBJ2-3,TRBV6-8,TGTGCCAGCATACCCCGACTAGCGGGGGGCACAGATACGCAGTATTTT,CASIPRLAGGTDTQYF
NA,many,TRBJ1-1,TRBV20-1,TGCAGTGCTAGAGGCAGGGGAGATACTGAAGCTTTCTTT,CSARGRGDTEAFF
NA,NA,TRBJ1-1,TRBV5-4,TGTGCCAGCAGCTTGGAACAGGTGATGAACACTGAAGCTTTCTTT,CASSLEQVMNTEAFF
NA,NA,TRBJ2-3,TRBV6-8,TGTGCCAGCAGTTACGGACCACGCACAGATACGCAGTATTTT,CASSYGPRTDTQYF
NA,few,TRBJ1-2,TRBV12-3/TRBV12-4,TGTGCCAGCAGTCCGAGCGGTACTAACTATGGCTACACCTTC,CASSPSGTNYGYTF
TRBD1,few,TRBJ2-6,TRBV7-3,TGTGCCAGCAGCTCACCCGGACAGGGGGTCTCTGGGGCCAACGTCCTGACTTTC,CASSSPGQGVSGANVLTF
NA,many,TRBJ1-1,TRBV3-1,TGTGCCAGCAGCAAAAGTAGCGGGTGGGAAGCTTTCTTT,CASSKSSGWEAFF
NA,NA,TRBJ2-7,TRBV28,TGTGCCAGCAGTTTATCGGGACCACCCGAGCAGTACTTC,CASSLSGPPEQYF
NA,NA,TRBJ2-3,TRBV19,TGTGCCAGTAGGGACTACAACACAGATACGCAGTATTTT,CASRDYNTDTQYF
NA,NA,TRBJ2-2,TRBV6-5,TGTGCCAGCAGTTACGAGACTAGGGCCGGGGAGCTGTTTTTT,CASSYETRAGELFF
NA,many,TRBJ2-3,TRBV12-3/TRBV12-4,TGTGCCAGCAGTCCCGTGGGGGATACGCAGTATTTT,CASSPVGDTQYF
NA,once,TRBJ2-2,TRBV7-8,TGTGCCAGCAGTTTCCTTAGAGGGGGGGCTAATATCGGGGAGCTGTTTTTT,CASSFLRGGANIGELFF